Shown below are 23 T cell receptor beta chains from a single sample sequenced in a study of pediatric ulcerative colitis. Method: immunoSEQ multiplex PCR; TCRdb's copy keeps in-frame clones and lacks some. The sample shows some 35,000 clones, about 81% of them seen only once. Rectal tissue came from one to two pinch biopsies taken at colonoscopy. Sequencing was carried out using gut tissue. The receptor source for this set is a boy under 18 with mild ulcerative colitis.

J is TRBJ2-1 and V is TRBV11-2; D gene ambiguous. CDR1 and CDR2 from the germline V gene are SGHAT and FQNNGV. This CDR3 is built from 13 residues. V gave up 6 bases and J gave up 8 bases, with 14 bases separating them. The CDR3 region has the DNA TGTGCCAGCAGGCTACTTTTTTCGCATGAGCAGTTCTTC. The encoded protein is CASRLLFSHEQFF.

The chain has TRBV19 and TRBJ2-4; a possible D gene is TRBD1 (6 bases). This CDR3 has 15 amino acids. Trimming took off 4 bases at V and 2 bases at J, with 12 bases between the two ends. The germline V gene has CDR1 LNHDA and CDR2 SQIVND (reference sequence). For the CDR3, the DNA is TGTGCCAGTAGTAGAGCACAGGGTACCAAAAACATTCAGTACTTC. Its translation is CASSRAQGTKNIQYF.

The V and J genes are TRBV2 and TRBJ1-2, with TRBD1 as a possible D gene (6 bases). Trimming pared 6 bases from V and 5 bases from J, leaving 13 bases between. The CDR3 is 13 residues long. Germline V CDR1 and CDR2: SNHLY, FYNNEI. The CDR3 DNA is TGTGCCAGCAGGGCCGGGACAACTTATGGCTACACCTTC. Protein product: CASRAGTTYGYTF. Using reference TRBV2 and TRBJ1-2 for the parts outside the CDR3, the full variable domain is EPEVTQTPSHQVTQMGQEVILRCVPISNHLYFYWYRQILGQKVEFLVSFYNNEISEKSEIFDDQFSVERPDGSNFTLKIRSTKLEDSAMYFCASRAGTTYGYTFGSGTRLTVV.

The V and J genes are TRBV6-1 and TRBJ2-7; D ambiguous. CDR1 is MNHNS, CDR2 SASEGT, per germline. V was trimmed by 3 bases and J by 0 bases, leaving 15 bases between them. CDR3 size: 16 residues. CDR3 protein: CASSDWVSASSYEQYF. In DNA form, the CDR3 reads TGTGCCAGCAGTGACTGGGTGTCCGCGAGCTCCTACGAGCAGTACTTC.

V usage is TRBV6-6 and J usage is TRBJ1-3; D uncertain. The V end was cut by 6 bases, the J end by 0 bases, with 15 bases between. This CDR3 contains 16 residues. CDR1 and CDR2 from the germline V gene are MNHNY and SVGAGI (reference sequence). CDR3 residues: CASRPGRMDSGNTIYF. CDR3 nucleotides: TGTGCCAGCAGACCCGGACGGATGGACTCTGGAAACACCATATATTTT.

A single count supports this clone. The chain couples TRBV20-1 to TRBJ1-4; weak D call: TRBD1 (5 bases). V shed 3 bases and J shed 6 bases, with 5 bases lying between them. This CDR3 comprises 11 residues. Germline V gives CDR1 DFQATT, CDR2 SNEGSKA (reference sequence). The CDR3 DNA is TGCAGTGCTAGCAGGGATGAAAAACTGTTTTTT. This sequence encodes CSASRDEKLFF.

The rearrangement uses TRBV5-1 and TRBJ1-1; TRBD1 agrees at 10 bases. Germline lookup yields CDR1 SGHRS and CDR2 YFSETQ. Trimming took 4 bases from V and 4 from J; bases not matched to a gene: 4. The CDR3 consists of 14 residues. CDR3 in amino acids: CASSTGQGGTEAFF. Written as DNA, the CDR3 is TGCGCCAGCAGCACCGGACAGGGGGGCACTGAAGCTTTCTTT.

The chain uses TRBV7-7 and TRBJ2-1; D is uncertain. Deletions cut 5 bases from V and 0 bases from J, with 14 bases between. Germline loops: CDR1 SSHAT, CDR2 FNYEAQ (reference sequence). There are 16 residues in the CDR3. CDR3 sequence (DNA): TGTGCCAGCAGCCCGCTACTCGCAAGCTCCTACAATGAGCAGTTCTTC. Translated, it gives CASSPLLASSYNEQFF.

This rearrangement joins TRBV4-1 to TRBJ2-2; TRBD2 matches at 9 bases. Germline CDR1 is MGHRA and CDR2 is YSYEKL. The V segment lost 4 bases and the J segment 0 bases; nucleotides outside the gene matches: 3. The CDR3 has 16 residues. CDR3: CASSLSGGTNTGELFF. Written as DNA, the CDR3 is TGCGCCAGCAGCCTGAGCGGGGGGACGAACACCGGGGAGCTGTTTTTT.

A single count supports this clone. This chain uses TRBV11-3 with TRBJ2-7, with TRBD2 identical over 11 bases. CDR3 size: 16 residues. The J segment lost 3 bases and the V segment lost 5 bases, leaving 9 bases of the junction unmatched. Per germline, CDR1 SGHNT and CDR2 YENEEA. The DNA for the CDR3 is TGTGCCAGCAGCCCCGTCACTAGCGGGGGCCTCTACGAGCAGTACTTC. Translation: CASSPVTSGGLYEQYF.

The chain joins TRBV21-1 to TRBJ2-2; the table's TRBD2 call for D was not verified on the DNA. TRBV21-1 is marked as a pseudogene. This CDR3 contains 14 residues. The DNA for the CDR3 is TGTGCCAGCAGCAAAAGAGGCGGGACCGGGGAGCTGTTTTTT. Its protein is CASSKRGGTGELFF.

The chain combines TRBV9 with TRBJ2-3; TRBD2 agrees at 8 bases. The CDR3 sequence is 16 residues long. Trimming took 3 bases from V and 5 from J; bases not matched to a gene: 11. In germline, CDR1 is SGDLS, CDR2 YYNGEE. The CDR3 protein is CASSARKRGLGDTQYF. The CDR3 DNA reads as TGTGCCAGCAGCGCCCGAAAGCGGGGGTTAGGAGATACGCAGTATTTT. Complete variable domain (other parts from reference TRBV9 and TRBJ2-3): DSGVTQTPKHLITATGQRVTLRCSPRSGDLSVYWYQQSLDQGLQFLIQYYNGEERAKGNILERFSAQQFPDLHSELNLSSLELGDSALYFCASSARKRGLGDTQYFGPGTRLTVL.

This chain joins TRBV10-2 and TRBJ1-2, with D possibly matching TRBD1 (6 bases). Germline assignment: CDR1 WSHSY and CDR2 SAAADI. This CDR3 comprises 11 residues. Trimming took 6 bases from V and 4 from J, leaving 6 bases between them. The CDR3 sequence is CASRQGYGYTF. Here the CDR3 DNA reads TGCGCCAGCAGACAGGGCTATGGCTACACCTTC.

The V gene is TRBV4-2, the J gene TRBJ2-5, with a tentative D call TRBD1 (5 bases). V lost 1 base to trimming and J lost 2 bases, with 17 bases between them. CDR3 length: 17 amino acids. Germline CDR1 and CDR2: LGHNA and YNFKEQ. The CDR3 is CASSQGVRASEQETQYF. DNA of the CDR3: TGTGCCAGCAGCCAAGGTGTCAGGGCAAGCGAGCAAGAGACCCAGTACTTC.

In DNA, the CDR3 is TGTGCCAGCTCACCACGCAGGACAGGGGAGAGTGGGACTGAAGCTTTCTTT. Amino acids: CASSPRRTGESGTEAFF. The chain couples TRBV18 to TRBJ1-1, with 9 bases aligning to TRBD1. The CDR3 spans 17 residues. V gave up 1 base and J gave up 5 bases; unmatched junction bases: 11. Per the germline V gene, CDR1 is KGHSH and CDR2 is LQKENI.

The chain employs TRBV4-1 and TRBJ1-1, with D maybe TRBD1 (6 bases). Trimming shortened V by 7 bases and J by 5 bases, and 14 bases separated the two germline ends. Germline CDR1 and CDR2: MGHRA and YSYEKL. The CDR3 is made up of 13 amino acids. Here the CDR3 DNA reads TGCGCCAGCACAACAGGGATCACTACTGAAGCTTTCTTT. Its protein is CASTTGITTEAFF.

The V call is TRBV7-8, the J call TRBJ1-1; 8 bases are shared with TRBD1. V was pared by 5 bases and J by 3 bases, with 5 bases of the junction left unmatched. CDR1 and CDR2 (germline): SGHVS, FQNEAQ. The CDR3 runs to 14 residues. As DNA, the CDR3 is TGTGCCAGCAGCGGATACAGGGGGGACACTGAAGCTTTCTTT. Its translation is CASSGYRGDTEAFF.

This chain connects TRBV7-3 to TRBJ1-2; the D gene is possibly TRBD1 (5 bases). The CDR3 has 13 amino acids. Germline V lookup: CDR1 SGHTA, CDR2 FQGTGA. The V and J ends lost 5 bases and 8 bases respectively, with 15 bases between them. CDR3 DNA: TGTGCCAGCAGCCTCGCCGCAGGGTACGGCTACACCTTC. It encodes CASSLAAGYGYTF.

The rearrangement uses TRBV18 and TRBJ1-1; a possible D gene is TRBD1 (5 bases). With 4 bases removed from V and 1 base from J, the gap between germline ends came to 16 bases. The CDR3 covers 16 residues. CDR1 is KGHSH, CDR2 LQKENI, per germline. The CDR3 is CASSRYQGRANTEAFF. DNA of the CDR3: TGTGCCAGCTCACGATACCAGGGTAGGGCGAACACTGAAGCTTTCTTT.

The chain couples TRBV7-2 to TRBJ1-2, with TRBD1 identical over 7 bases. Trimming cost V 5 bases and J 4 bases; bases outside gene matches: 10. The CDR3 extends over 15 amino acids. Per the germline V gene, CDR1 is SGHTA and CDR2 is FQGNSA. The CDR3 spells CASSPRTGPSYGYTF. The CDR3 DNA sequence: TGTGCCAGCAGCCCTAGGACAGGTCCATCCTATGGCTACACCTTC. Full variable domain (outside the CDR3, taken from reference TRBV7-2 and TRBJ1-2): GAGVSQSPSNKVTEKGKDVELRCDPISGHTALYWYRQSLGQGLEFLIYFQGNSAPDKSGLPSDRFSAERTGGSVSTLTIQRTQQEDSAVYLCASSPRTGPSYGYTFGSGTRLTVV.

This rearrangement joins TRBV5-5 to TRBJ2-5; 8 bases are a match to TRBD2. V lost 0 bases and J lost 1; bases outside the gene matches: 5. The CDR3 runs to 16 residues. Germline assignment: CDR1 SGHKS and CDR2 YYEKEE (reference sequence). The CDR3 sequence is CASSLESLAGQETQYF. CDR3 DNA sequence: TGTGCCAGCAGCTTGGAGAGCCTAGCGGGCCAAGAGACCCAGTACTTC.

The chain carries TRBV2 and TRBJ1-2; TRBD1 aligns across 7 bases. Germline values: CDR1 SNHLY, CDR2 FYNNEI. The J segment lost 5 bases and the V segment lost 2 bases, leaving 14 bases of the junction unmatched. The CDR3 is 17 amino acids. The CDR3 is CASSERGHGAGVYGYTF. The CDR3 region has the DNA TGTGCCAGCAGTGAAAGGGGGCATGGGGCTGGCGTGTATGGCTACACCTTC.

The chain links TRBV9 to TRBJ1-4; possibly TRBD1 for D (6 bases). Germline-derived CDR1 and CDR2 are SGDLS and YYNGEE. The CDR3 is 15 amino acids. V was trimmed by 3 bases and J by 2 bases, leaving 11 bases between them. CDR3 sequence reads: CASSARGGTNEKLFF. The CDR3 nucleotides are TGTGCCAGCAGCGCCAGAGGGGGGACTAATGAAAAACTGTTTTTT.